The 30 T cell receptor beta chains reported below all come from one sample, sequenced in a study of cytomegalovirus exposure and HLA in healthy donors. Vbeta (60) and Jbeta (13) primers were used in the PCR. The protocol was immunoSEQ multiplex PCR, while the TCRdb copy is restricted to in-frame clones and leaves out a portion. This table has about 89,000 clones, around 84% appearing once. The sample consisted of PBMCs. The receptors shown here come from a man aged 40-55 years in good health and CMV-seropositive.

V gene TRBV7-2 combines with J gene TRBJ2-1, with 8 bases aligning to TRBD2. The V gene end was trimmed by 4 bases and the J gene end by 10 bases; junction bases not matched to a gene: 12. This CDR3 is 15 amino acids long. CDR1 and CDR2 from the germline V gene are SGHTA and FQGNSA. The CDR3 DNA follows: TGTGCCAGCAGCTCGGCCGGGACTAGGGGGAAAGAGCAGTTCTTC. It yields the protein CASSSAGTRGKEQFF.

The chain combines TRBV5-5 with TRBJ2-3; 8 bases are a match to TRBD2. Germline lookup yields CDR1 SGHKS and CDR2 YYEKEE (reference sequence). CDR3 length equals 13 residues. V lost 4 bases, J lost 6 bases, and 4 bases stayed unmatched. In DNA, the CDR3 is TGTGCCAGCAGCGCCGGGGGGGGCGATACGCAGTATTTT. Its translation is CASSAGGGDTQYF.

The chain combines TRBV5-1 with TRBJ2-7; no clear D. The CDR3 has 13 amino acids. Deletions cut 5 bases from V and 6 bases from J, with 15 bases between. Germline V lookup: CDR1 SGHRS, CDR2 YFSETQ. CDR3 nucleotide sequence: TGCGCCAGCAGTCCCGAGCGCCCGGCCGAGCAGTACTTC. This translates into CASSPERPAEQYF.

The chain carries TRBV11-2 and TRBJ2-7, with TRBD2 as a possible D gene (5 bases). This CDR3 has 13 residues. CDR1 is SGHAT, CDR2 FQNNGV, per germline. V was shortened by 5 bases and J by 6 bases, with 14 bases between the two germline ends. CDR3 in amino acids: CASSPGILGEQYF. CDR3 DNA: TGTGCCAGCAGCCCCGGGATTTTAGGCGAGCAGTACTTC.

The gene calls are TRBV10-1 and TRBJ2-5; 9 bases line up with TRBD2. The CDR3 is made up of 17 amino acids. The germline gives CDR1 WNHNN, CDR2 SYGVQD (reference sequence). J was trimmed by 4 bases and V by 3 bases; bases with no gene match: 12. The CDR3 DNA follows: TGCGCCAGCAGTGATAGCGGGAGTGGTCTGGGTAGAGAGACCCAGTACTTC. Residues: CASSDSGSGLGRETQYF.

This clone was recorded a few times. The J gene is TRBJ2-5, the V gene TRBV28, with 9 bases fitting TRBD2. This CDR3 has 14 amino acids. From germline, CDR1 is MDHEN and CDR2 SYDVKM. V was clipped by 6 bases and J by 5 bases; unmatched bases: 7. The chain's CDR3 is CASRTGTSWETQYF. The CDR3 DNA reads TGTGCCAGCAGAACCGGGACTAGCTGGGAGACCCAGTACTTC.

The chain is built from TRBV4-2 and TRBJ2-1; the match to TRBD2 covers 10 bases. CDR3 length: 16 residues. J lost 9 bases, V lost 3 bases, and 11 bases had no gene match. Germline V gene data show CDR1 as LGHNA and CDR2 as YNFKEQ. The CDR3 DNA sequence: TGTGCCAGCAGCCACAGATCAGGCCTAGCGGGAGCTGAGCAGTTCTTC. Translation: CASSHRSGLAGAEQFF.

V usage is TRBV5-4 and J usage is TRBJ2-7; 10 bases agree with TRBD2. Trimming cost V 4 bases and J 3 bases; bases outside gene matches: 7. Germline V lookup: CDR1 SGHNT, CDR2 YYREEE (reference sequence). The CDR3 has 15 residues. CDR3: CASSPGLADGYEQYF. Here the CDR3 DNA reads TGTGCCAGCAGCCCTGGACTAGCGGATGGCTACGAGCAGTACTTC.

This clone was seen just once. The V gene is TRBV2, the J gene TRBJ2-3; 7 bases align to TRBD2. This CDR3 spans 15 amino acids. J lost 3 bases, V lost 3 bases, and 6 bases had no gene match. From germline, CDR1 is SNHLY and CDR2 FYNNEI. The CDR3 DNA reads TGTGCCAGCAGTGATGGTAGAGCGGGGACAGATACGCAGTATTTT. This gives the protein CASSDGRAGTDTQYF. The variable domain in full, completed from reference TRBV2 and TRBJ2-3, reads EPEVTQTPSHQVTQMGQEVILRCVPISNHLYFYWYRQILGQKVEFLVSFYNNEISEKSEIFDDQFSVERPDGSNFTLKIRSTKLEDSAMYFCASSDGRAGTDTQYFGPGTRLTVL.

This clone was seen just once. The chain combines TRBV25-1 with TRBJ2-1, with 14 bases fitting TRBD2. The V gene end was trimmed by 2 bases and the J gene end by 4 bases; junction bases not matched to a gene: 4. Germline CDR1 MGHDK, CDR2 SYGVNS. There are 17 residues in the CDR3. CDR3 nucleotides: TGTGCCAGCAGTGAACCCGGACTAGCGGGGGGTTACAATGAGCAGTTCTTC. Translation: CASSEPGLAGGYNEQFF.

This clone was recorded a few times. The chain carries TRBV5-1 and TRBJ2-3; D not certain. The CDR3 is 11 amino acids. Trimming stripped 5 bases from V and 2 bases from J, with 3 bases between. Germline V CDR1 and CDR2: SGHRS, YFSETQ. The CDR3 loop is CASRYTDTQYF. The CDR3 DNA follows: TGCGCCAGCAGATACACAGATACGCAGTATTTT.

For the CDR3, the DNA is TGTGCCAGCAGCGAACTTCGGGGGAGGGTGTTCAATGAGCAGTTCTTC. Translation gives CASSELRGRVFNEQFF. The J gene is TRBJ2-1, the V gene TRBV11-2; 7 nucleotides align to TRBD2. The CDR3 contains 16 residues. Losses at the gene ends were 5 bases for V and 6 bases for J; bases not matched to a gene: 13. Germline values: CDR1 SGHAT, CDR2 FQNNGV. The whole variable domain, remainder taken from reference TRBV11-2 and TRBJ2-1, is EAGVAQSPRYKIIEKRQSVAFWCNPISGHATLYWYQQILGQGPKLLIQFQNNGVVDDSQLPKDRFSAERLKGVDSTLKIQPAKLEDSAVYLCASSELRGRVFNEQFFGPGTRLTVL.

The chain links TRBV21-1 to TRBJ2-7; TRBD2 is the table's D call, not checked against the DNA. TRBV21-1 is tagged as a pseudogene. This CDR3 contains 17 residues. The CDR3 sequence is CASSTRPSSGKYYEQYF. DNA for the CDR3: TGTGCCAGCAGCACACGGCCTTCTAGCGGGAAGTACTACGAGCAGTACTTC.

In nucleotides, the CDR3 is TGCAGCGCAGAGATGGCTAGCGGGAGGAACAATGAGCAGTTCTTC. This encodes CSAEMASGRNNEQFF. The gene calls are TRBV29-1 and TRBJ2-1, with 11 bases that match TRBD2. There are 15 residues in the CDR3. J lost 5 bases, V lost 7 bases, and 10 bases had no gene match. Germline CDR1 is SQVTM and CDR2 is ANQGSEA.

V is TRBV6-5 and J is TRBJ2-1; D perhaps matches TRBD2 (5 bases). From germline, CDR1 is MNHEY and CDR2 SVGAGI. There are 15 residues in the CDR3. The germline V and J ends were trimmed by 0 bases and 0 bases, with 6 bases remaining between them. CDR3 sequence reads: CASSYSGSSYNEQFF. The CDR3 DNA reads TGTGCCAGCAGTTACTCAGGGAGCTCCTACAATGAGCAGTTCTTC.

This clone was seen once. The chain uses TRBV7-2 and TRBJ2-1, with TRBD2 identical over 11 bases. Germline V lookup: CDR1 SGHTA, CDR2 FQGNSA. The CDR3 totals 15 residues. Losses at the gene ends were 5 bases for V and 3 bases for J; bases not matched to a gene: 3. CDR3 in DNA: TGTGCCAGCAGCCTCGGGACTAGCGGCTACAATGAGCAGTTCTTC. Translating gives CASSLGTSGYNEQFF.

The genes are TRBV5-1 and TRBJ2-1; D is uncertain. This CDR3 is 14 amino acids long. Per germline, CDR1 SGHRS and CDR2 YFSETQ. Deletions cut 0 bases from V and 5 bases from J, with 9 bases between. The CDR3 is CASSLAGSDNEQFF. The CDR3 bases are TGCGCCAGCAGCTTGGCCGGTTCGGACAATGAGCAGTTCTTC.

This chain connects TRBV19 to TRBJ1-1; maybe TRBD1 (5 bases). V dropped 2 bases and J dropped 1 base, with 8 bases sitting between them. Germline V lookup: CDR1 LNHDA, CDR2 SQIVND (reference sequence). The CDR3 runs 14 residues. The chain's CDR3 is CASSITGANTEAFF. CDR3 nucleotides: TGTGCCAGTAGTATAACAGGAGCGAACACTGAAGCTTTCTTT. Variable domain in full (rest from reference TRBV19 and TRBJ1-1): DGGITQSPKYLFRKEGQNVTLSCEQNLNHDAMYWYRQDPGQGLRLIYYSQIVNDFQKGDIAEGYSVSREKKESFPLTVTSAQKNPTAFYLCASSITGANTEAFFGQGTRLTVV.

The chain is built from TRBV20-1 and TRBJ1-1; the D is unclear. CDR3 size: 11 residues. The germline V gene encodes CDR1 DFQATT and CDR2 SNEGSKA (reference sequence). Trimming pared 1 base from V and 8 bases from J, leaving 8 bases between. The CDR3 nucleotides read TGCAGTGCTAGAGTTGGTAGAGAAGCTTTCTTT. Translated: CSARVGREAFF.

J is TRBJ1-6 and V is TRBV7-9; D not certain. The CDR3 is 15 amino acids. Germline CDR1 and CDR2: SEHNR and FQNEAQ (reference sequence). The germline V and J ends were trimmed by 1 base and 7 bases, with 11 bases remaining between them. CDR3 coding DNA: TGTGCCAGCAGCTTAGGACAAGCCATCAATTCACCCCTCCACTTT. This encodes CASSLGQAINSPLHF. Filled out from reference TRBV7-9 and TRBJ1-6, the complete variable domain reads DTGVSQNPRHKITKRGQNVTFRCDPISEHNRLYWYRQTLGQGPEFLTYFQNEAQLEKSRLLSDRFSAERPKGSFSTLEIQRTEQGDSAMYLCASSLGQAINSPLHFGNGTRLTVT.

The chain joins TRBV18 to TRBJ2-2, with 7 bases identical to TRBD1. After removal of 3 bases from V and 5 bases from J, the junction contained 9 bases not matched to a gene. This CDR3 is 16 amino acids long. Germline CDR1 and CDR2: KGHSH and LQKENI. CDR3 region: CASSPLPTGLTGELFF. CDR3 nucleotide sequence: TGTGCCAGCTCACCCTTACCGACAGGGCTGACCGGGGAGCTGTTTTTT.

CDR3 amino acids: CATSALGRGLGYTF. CDR3 in DNA: TGTGCCACCAGCGCCCTAGGCAGGGGGCTCGGCTACACCTTC. V is TRBV15 and J is TRBJ1-2; 8 bases are shared with TRBD1. The CDR3 has 14 amino acids. After removal of 5 bases from V and 8 bases from J, the junction contained 10 bases not matched to a gene. Germline V gene lookup returns CDR1 LNHNV and CDR2 YYDKDF (reference sequence).

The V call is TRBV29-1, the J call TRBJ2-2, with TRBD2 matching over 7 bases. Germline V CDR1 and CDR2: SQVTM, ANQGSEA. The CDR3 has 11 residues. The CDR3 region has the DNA TGCAGTGGGAGGGACACCGGGGAGCTGTTTTTT. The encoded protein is CSGRDTGELFF.

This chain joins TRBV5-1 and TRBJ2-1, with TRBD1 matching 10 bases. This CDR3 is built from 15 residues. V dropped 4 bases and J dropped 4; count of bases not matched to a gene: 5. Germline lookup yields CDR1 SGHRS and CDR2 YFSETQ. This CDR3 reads CASSPGTGDYNEQFF. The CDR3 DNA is TGCGCCAGCAGCCCCGGGACAGGGGATTACAATGAGCAGTTCTTC. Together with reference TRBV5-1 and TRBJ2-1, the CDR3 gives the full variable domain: KAGVTQTPRYLIKTRGQQVTLSCSPISGHRSVSWYQQTPGQGLQFLFEYFSETQRNKGNFPGRFSGRQFSNSRSEMNVSTLELGDSALYLCASSPGTGDYNEQFFGPGTRLTVL.

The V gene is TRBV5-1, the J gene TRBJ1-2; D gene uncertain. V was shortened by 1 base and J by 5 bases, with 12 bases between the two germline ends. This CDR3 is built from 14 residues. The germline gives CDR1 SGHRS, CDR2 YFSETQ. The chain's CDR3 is CASSLTGPPYGYTF. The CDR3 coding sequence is TGCGCCAGCAGCTTGACGGGTCCCCCATATGGCTACACCTTC.

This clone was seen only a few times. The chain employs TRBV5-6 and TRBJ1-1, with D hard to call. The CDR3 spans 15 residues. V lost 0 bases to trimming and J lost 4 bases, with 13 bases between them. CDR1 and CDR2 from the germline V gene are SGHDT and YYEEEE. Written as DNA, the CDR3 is TGTGCCAGCAGCTTGGTGGCCCTCCAGCGCACTGAAGCTTTCTTT. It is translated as CASSLVALQRTEAFF.

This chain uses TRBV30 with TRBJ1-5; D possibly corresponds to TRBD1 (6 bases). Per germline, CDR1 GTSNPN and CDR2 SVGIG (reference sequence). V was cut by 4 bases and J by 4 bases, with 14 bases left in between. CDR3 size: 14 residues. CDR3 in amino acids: CAWTQGRPNQPQHF. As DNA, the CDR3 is TGTGCCTGGACGCAGGGGCGCCCTAATCAGCCCCAGCATTTT.

The CDR3 loop reads CASGLRSSPLHF. CDR3 bases: TGTGCTAGTGGTTTGCGGAGTTCACCCCTCCACTTT. The V gene is TRBV12-5, the J gene TRBJ1-6; D remains unclear. The CDR3 contains 12 residues. V lost 2 bases, J lost 9 bases, and 5 bases lay in between. Germline lookup yields CDR1 LGHNT and CDR2 FRNRAP.

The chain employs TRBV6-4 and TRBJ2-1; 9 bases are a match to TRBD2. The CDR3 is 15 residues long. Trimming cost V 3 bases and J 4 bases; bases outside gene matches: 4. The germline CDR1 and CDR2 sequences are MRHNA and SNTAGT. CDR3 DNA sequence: TGTGCCAGCAGTGATCTAGCGGGGCCATACAATGAGCAGTTCTTC. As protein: CASSDLAGPYNEQFF.

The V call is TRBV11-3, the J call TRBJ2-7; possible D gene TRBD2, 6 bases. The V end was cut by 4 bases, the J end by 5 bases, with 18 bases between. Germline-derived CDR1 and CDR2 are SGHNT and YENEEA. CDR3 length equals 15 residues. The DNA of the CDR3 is TGTGCCAGCAGCTCATCCGGGGGAGGAACCCACGAGCAGTACTTC. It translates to CASSSSGGGTHEQYF.